The T cell receptor beta chain described here comes from a study of a mutant IDH1 vaccine in newly diagnosed glioma. The V and J ends lost 4 bases and 4 bases, in that order; junction bases with no gene match: 4. The CDR3 is 14 amino acids. Germline values: CDR1 SGDLS, CDR2 YYNGEE. Indicated time point: baseline, week 1 (first vaccination visit). The treatment: pre-vaccination baseline after standard-of-care therapy. Using immunoSEQ multiplex PCR, the repertoire was profiled, and TCRdb retains in-frame clones only, with some absent. This sample carries tens of thousands of clones, more than 65% of them seen once, and the ten largest clones take 15% to 20%.

The sample consisted of PBMCs, taken from a glioma patient treated with radiotherapy, temozolomide or both. This receptor was taken from a man aged 25 to 45 with glioma. The rearrangement links TRBV9 to TRBJ2-3; 9 bases agree with TRBD2. CDR3 protein: CASSPGLASDTQYF. The CDR3 nucleotides are TGTGCCAGCAGCCCAGGACTAGCGTCAGATACGCAGTATTTT.